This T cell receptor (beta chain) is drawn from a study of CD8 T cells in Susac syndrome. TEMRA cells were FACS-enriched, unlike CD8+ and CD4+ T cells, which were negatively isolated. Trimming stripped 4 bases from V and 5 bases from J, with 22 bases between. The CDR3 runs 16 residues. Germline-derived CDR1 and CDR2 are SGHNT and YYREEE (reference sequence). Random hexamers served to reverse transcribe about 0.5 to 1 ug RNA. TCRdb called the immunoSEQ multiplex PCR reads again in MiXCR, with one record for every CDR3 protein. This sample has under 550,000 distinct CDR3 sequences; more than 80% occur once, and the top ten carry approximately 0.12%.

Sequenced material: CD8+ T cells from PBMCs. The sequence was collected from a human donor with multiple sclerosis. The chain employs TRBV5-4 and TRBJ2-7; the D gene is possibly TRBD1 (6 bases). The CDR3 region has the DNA TGTGCCAGCAGCAGCGTCCCCGGGACACGCCCCAACGAGCAGTACTTC. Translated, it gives CASSSVPGTRPNEQYF.